This T cell receptor beta chain derives from a study of blood T cell repertoires in COVID-19. Study as a whole: Researchers got acute and convalescent COVID-19 samples from the United States, Italy and Spain. PBMCs, B-cell-depleted T cells, or T cells were the source of the cDNA or gDNA that made up the material.

Original processing notes: It was from reference gene primer amplification that nucleated cell counts were estimated. Assay used: immunoSEQ multiplex PCR; TCRdb lists only in-frame clones, some missing. V, J and clone size are taken as reported in that table, and D and trimming were inferred from the DNA itself. The table records 100,000 to 150,000 clones, over 80% of them present only once. Germline V gives CDR1 SGHTA, CDR2 FQGNSA. The CDR3 extends over 14 amino acids. With V trimmed by 4 bases and J by 7 bases, 5 bases remained unmatched. This clonotype originated in a man aged 35 to 55 with active or convalescent COVID-19. The rearrangement uses TRBV7-2 and TRBJ2-2; 8 nucleotides agree with TRBD2. The material sequenced was peripheral blood. The CDR3 region is CASSSRGGVGELFF. The DNA for the CDR3 is TGTGCCAGCAGCTCCCGGGGGGGGGTCGGGGAGCTGTTTTTT.